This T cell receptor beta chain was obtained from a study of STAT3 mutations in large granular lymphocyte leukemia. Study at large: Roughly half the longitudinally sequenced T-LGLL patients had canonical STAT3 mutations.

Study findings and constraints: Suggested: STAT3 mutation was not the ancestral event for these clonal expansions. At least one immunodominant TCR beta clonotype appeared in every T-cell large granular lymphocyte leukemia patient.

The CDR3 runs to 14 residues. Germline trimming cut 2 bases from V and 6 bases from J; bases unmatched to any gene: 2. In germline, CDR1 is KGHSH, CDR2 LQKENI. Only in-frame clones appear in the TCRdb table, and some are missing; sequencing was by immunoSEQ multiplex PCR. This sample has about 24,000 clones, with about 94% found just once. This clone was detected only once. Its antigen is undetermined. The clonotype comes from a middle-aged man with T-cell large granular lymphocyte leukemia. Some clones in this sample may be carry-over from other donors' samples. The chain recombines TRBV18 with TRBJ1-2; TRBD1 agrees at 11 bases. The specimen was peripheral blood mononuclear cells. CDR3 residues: CASSPGDRGDGYTF. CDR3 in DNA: TGTGCCAGCTCACCAGGGGACAGGGGGGATGGCTACACCTTC.